This T cell receptor (beta chain) originates from a study of blood T cell repertoires in COVID-19. About the study: Spain, Italy and the United States supplied samples that represented acute and convalescent COVID-19.

TCRdb's copy holds only in-frame clones and misses some; the assay was immunoSEQ multiplex PCR. The sample yields approximately 230,000 clones, over 75% seen once. This CDR3 is built from 16 residues. CDR1 MNHEY and CDR2 SVGAGI come from the germline V gene. V dropped 0 bases and J dropped 0 bases, with 10 bases sitting between them. The origin of this receptor is a woman in her thirties or forties who had recovered from COVID-19. The genes are TRBV6-5 and TRBJ2-3; D might be TRBD2 (6 bases). The specimen was peripheral blood. CDR3 residues: CASSYSGGVSTDTQYF. In nucleotides, the CDR3 is TGTGCCAGCAGTTACTCGGGCGGGGTTAGCACAGATACGCAGTATTTT.